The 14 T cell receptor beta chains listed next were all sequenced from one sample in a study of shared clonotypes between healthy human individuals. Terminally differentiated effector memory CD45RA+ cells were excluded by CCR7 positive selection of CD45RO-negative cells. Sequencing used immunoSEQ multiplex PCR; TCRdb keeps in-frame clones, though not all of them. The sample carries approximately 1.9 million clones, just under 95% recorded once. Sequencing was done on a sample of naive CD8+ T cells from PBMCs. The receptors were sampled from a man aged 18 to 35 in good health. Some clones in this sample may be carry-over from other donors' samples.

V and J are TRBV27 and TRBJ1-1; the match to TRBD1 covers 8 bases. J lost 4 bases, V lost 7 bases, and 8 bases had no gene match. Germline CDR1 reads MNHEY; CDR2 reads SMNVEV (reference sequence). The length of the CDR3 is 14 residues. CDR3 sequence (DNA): TGTGCCAGCAAACCAGGGGGCGCGGTCACTGAAGCTTTCTTT. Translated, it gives CASKPGGAVTEAFF.

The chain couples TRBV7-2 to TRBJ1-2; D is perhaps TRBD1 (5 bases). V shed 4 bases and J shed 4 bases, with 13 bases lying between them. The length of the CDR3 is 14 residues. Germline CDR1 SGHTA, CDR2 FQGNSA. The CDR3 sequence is CASSSNRIPYGYTF. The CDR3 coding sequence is TGTGCCAGCAGCTCAAACAGGATACCCTATGGCTACACCTTC.

The CDR3 sequence is CASTRPGLAGENSYEQYF. The CDR3 nucleotides read TGTGCCAGCACCCGACCGGGACTAGCGGGAGAAAACTCCTACGAGCAGTACTTC. This chain links TRBV6-4 with TRBJ2-7; 14 bases are a match to TRBD2. There are 18 residues in the CDR3. With 7 bases clipped from V and 0 bases from J, the junction kept 11 bases outside the gene matches. Germline assignment: CDR1 MRHNA and CDR2 SNTAGT.

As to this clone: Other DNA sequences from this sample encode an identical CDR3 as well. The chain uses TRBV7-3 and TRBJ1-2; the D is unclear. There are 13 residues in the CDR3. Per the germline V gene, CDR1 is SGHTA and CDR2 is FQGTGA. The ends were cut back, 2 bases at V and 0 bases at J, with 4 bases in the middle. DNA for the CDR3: TGTGCCAGCAGCTTAGGACCTAACTATGGCTACACCTTC. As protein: CASSLGPNYGYTF.

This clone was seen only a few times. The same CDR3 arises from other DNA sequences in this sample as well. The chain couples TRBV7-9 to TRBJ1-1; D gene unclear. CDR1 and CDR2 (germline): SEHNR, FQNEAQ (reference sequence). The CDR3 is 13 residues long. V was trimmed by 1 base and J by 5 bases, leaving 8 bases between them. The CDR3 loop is CASSLGTGTEAFF. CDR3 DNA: TGTGCCAGCAGCTTAGGCACGGGGACTGAAGCTTTCTTT.

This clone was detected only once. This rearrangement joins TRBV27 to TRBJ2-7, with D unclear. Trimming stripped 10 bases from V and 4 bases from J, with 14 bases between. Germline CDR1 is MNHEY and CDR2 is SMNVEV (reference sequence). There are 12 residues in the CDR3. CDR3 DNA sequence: TGTGCCACCCGCCACACCCCTTACGAGCAGTACTTC. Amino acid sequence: CATRHTPYEQYF.

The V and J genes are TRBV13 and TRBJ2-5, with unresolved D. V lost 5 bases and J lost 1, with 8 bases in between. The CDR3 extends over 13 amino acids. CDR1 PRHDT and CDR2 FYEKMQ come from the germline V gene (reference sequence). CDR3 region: CASSPRIQETQYF. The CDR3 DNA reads TGTGCCAGCAGCCCCCGGATCCAAGAGACCCAGTACTTC.

The CDR3 is CASSLGQRGSYEQYF. The CDR3, as DNA: TGTGCCAGCAGCTTGGGTCAACGCGGGAGCTACGAGCAGTACTTC. The V call is TRBV5-6, the J call TRBJ2-7, with 7 bases fitting TRBD2. J gave up 3 bases and V 0 bases, and 6 bases lay outside the gene matches. Germline CDR1 is SGHDT and CDR2 is YYEEEE. The CDR3 consists of 15 residues. Complete variable domain (other parts from reference TRBV5-6 and TRBJ2-7): DAGVTQSPTHLIKTRGQQVTLRCSPKSGHDTVSWYQQALGQGPQFIFQYYEEEERQRGNFPDRFSGHQFPNYSSELNVNALLLGDSALYLCASSLGQRGSYEQYFGPGTRLTVT.

The CDR3 is CAWSVSPQREQFF. The CDR3 DNA is TGTGCCTGGAGTGTATCCCCCCAGCGCGAGCAGTTCTTC. The rearrangement links TRBV30 to TRBJ2-1, with unresolved D. This CDR3 is 13 amino acids long. The germline V gene has CDR1 GTSNPN and CDR2 SVGIG (reference sequence). Trimming cost V 0 bases and J 10 bases, with 13 bases left between them.

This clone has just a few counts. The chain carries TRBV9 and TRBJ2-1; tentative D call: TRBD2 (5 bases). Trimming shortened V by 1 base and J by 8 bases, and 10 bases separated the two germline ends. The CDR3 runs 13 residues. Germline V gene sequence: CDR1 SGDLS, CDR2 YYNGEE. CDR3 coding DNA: TGTGCCAGCAGCGTAACTAGTTCCCATGAGCAGTTCTTC. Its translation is CASSVTSSHEQFF.

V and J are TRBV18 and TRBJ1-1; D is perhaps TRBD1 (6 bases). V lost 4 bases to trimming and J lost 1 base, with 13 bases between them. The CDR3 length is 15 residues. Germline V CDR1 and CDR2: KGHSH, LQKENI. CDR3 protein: CASSRSGDPNTEAFF. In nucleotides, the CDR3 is TGTGCCAGCTCACGTTCAGGGGATCCGAACACTGAAGCTTTCTTT.

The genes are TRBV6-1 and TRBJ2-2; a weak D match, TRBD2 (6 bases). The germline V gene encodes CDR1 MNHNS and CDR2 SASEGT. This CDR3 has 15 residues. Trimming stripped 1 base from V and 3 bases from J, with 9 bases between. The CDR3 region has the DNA TGTGCCAGCAGTGAAGGACTAGTAGACACCGGGGAGCTGTTTTTT. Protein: CASSEGLVDTGELFF.

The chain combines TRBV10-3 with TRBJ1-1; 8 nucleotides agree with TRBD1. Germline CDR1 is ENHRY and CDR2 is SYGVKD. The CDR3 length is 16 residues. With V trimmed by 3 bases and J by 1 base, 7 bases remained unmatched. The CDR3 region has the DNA TGTGCCATCAGTGATGGTACGACAGGGGAGAACACTGAAGCTTTCTTT. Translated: CAISDGTTGENTEAFF.

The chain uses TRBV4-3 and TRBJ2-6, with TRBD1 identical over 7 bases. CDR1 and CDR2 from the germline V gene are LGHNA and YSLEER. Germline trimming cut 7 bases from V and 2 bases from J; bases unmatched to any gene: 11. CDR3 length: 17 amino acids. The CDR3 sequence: CASTFDRDLAGANVLTF. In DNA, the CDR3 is TGCGCCAGCACCTTTGACAGGGATCTGGCTGGGGCCAACGTCCTGACTTTC.